Here is one T cell receptor (beta chain) with its context. The identical CDR3 is also encoded by other nucleotide sequences in the sample. The sample originates from a study of blood T cell repertoires in COVID-19. Looking at the study overall: Specimens from acute and convalescent COVID-19 originated in the United States, Italy and Spain. PBMCs, B-cell-depleted T cells, or T cells provided the cDNA or gDNA that made up the material.

In the authors' workflow: The authors estimated nucleated cell counts from reference gene primer amplification. TCRdb's copy holds only in-frame clones and misses some; the assay was immunoSEQ multiplex PCR. V, J and clone size are those of that table, while D and trimming were read from the DNA. This sample has some 66,000 clones, with around 82% found just once. This TCR derives from a man aged 55 to 70 with acute or convalescent COVID-19. What was sequenced was peripheral blood.

CDR3 nucleotide sequence: TGTGCCACCAGCAGAGGGGCTACTAATGAAAAACTGTTTTTT. This translates into CATSRGATNEKLFF. The chain joins TRBV15 to TRBJ1-4; D call uncertain. This CDR3 spans 14 amino acids. V lost 1 base to trimming and J lost 2 bases, with 5 bases between them. In germline, CDR1 is LNHNV, CDR2 YYDKDF (reference sequence).